This TCR beta chain was profiled in a study of T cell changes during pregnancy in multiple sclerosis. The V gene's germline CDR1 is SNHLY and CDR2 FYNNEI. The CDR3 contains 14 residues. With 2 bases removed from V and 6 bases from J, the gap between germline ends came to 12 bases. Only in-frame clones appear in the TCRdb table, and some are missing; sequencing was by immunoSEQ multiplex PCR. The sample contains some 85,000 clones, approximately 94% of which appear only once. The V gene is TRBV2, the J gene TRBJ2-3, with D possibly TRBD2 on 5 matching bases. The TCR comes from a female donor with multiple sclerosis, enrolled in a pregnancy study. Sequencing used peripheral blood, obtained in the third trimester of pregnancy. This CDR3 is CASSETKRDDTQYF. The CDR3, as DNA: TGTGCCAGCAGTGAAACTAAGAGGGATGATACGCAGTATTTT.